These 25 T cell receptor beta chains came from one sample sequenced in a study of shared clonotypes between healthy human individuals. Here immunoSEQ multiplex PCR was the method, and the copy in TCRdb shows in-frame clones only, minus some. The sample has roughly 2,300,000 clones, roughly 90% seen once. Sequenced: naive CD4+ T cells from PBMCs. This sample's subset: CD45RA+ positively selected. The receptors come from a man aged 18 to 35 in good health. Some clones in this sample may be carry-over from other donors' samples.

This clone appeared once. CDR3: CASSLIAGGIPGELFF. CDR3 DNA: TGTGCCAGCAGCTTGATAGCGGGAGGGATTCCCGGGGAGCTGTTTTTT. This chain connects TRBV5-4 to TRBJ2-2, with 11 nucleotides matching TRBD2. Trimming at V came to 1 base and at J to 6 bases, leaving 5 bases not matched to a gene. The CDR3 length is 16 residues. Germline lookup yields CDR1 SGHNT and CDR2 YYREEE (reference sequence).

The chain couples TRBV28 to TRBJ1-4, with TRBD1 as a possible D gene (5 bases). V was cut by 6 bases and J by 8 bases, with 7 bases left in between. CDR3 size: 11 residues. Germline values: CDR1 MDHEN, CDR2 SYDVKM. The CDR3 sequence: CASRWGEKLFF. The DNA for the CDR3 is TGTGCCAGCAGGTGGGGGGAAAAACTGTTTTTT. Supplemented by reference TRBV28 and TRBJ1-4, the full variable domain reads DVKVTQSSRYLVKRTGEKVFLECVQDMDHENMFWYRQDPGLGLRLIYFSYDVKMKEKGDIPEGYSVSREKKERFSLILESASTNQTSMYLCASRWGEKLFFGSGTQLSVL.

The CDR3 DNA is TGTGCCAGCAGCTTGGACAGAAGCTATGGCTACACCTTC. It encodes CASSLDRSYGYTF. The chain joins TRBV5-6 to TRBJ1-2; D unresolved. Trimming left V 0 bases short and J 4 bases short, with 7 bases between. The germline gives CDR1 SGHDT, CDR2 YYEEEE. The CDR3 has 13 residues. Filled out from reference TRBV5-6 and TRBJ1-2, the complete variable domain reads DAGVTQSPTHLIKTRGQQVTLRCSPKSGHDTVSWYQQALGQGPQFIFQYYEEEERQRGNFPDRFSGHQFPNYSSELNVNALLLGDSALYLCASSLDRSYGYTFGSGTRLTVV.

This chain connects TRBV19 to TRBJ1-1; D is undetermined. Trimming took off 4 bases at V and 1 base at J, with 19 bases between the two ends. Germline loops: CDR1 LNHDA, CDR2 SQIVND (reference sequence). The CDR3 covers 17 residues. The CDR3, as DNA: TGTGCCAGTAGTACAATAAACCCGGGCGGAGGGAACACTGAAGCTTTCTTT. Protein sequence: CASSTINPGGGNTEAFF.

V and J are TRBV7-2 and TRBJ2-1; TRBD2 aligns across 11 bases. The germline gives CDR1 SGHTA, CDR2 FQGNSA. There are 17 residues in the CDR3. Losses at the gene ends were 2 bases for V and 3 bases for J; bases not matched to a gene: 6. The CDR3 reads CASSLRPGTSGYNEQFF. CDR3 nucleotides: TGTGCCAGCAGCTTACGGCCCGGGACTAGCGGCTACAATGAGCAGTTCTTC.

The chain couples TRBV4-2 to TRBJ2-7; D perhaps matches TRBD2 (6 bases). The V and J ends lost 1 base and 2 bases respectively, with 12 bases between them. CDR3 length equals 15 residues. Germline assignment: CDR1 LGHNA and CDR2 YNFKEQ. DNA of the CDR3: TGTGCCAGCAGCCAAGTCGGGCGGGGAACCTACGAGCAGTACTTC. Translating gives CASSQVGRGTYEQYF.

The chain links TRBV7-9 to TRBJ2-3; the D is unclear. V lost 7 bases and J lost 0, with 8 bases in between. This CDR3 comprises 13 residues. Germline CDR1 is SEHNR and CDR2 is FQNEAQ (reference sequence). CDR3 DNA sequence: TGTGCCAGCATTGTGGACAGCACAGATACGCAGTATTTT. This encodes CASIVDSTDTQYF.

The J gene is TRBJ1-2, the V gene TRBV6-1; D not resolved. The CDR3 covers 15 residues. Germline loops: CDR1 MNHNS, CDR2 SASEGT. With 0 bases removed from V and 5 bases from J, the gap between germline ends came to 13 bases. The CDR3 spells CASSEALWAAYGYTF. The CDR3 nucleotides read TGTGCCAGCAGTGAAGCGCTGTGGGCAGCATATGGCTACACCTTC.

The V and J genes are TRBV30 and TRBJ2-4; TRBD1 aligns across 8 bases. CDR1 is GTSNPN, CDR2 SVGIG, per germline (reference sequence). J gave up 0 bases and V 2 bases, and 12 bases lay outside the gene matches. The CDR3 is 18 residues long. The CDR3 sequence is CAWSPRPQGARAKNIQYF. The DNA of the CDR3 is TGTGCCTGGAGTCCTCGACCCCAGGGGGCGCGAGCCAAAAACATTCAGTACTTC.

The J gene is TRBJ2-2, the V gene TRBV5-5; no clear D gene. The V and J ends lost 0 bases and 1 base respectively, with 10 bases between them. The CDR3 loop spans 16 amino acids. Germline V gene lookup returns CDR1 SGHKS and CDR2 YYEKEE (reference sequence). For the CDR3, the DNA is TGTGCCAGCAGCTTGGTTGCGTCCGGGAACACCGGGGAGCTGTTTTTT. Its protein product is CASSLVASGNTGELFF. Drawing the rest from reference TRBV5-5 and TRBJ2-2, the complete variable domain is DAGVTQSPTHLIKTRGQQVTLRCSPISGHKSVSWYQQVLGQGPQFIFQYYEKEERGRGNFPDRFSARQFPNYSSELNVNALLLGDSALYLCASSLVASGNTGELFFGEGSRLTVL.

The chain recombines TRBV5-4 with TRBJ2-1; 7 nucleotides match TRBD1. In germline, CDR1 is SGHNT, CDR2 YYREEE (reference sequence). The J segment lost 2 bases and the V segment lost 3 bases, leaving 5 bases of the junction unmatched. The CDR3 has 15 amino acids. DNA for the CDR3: TGTGCCAGCAGCTCAGGACAGGTCGCCTACAATGAGCAGTTCTTC. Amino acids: CASSSGQVAYNEQFF.

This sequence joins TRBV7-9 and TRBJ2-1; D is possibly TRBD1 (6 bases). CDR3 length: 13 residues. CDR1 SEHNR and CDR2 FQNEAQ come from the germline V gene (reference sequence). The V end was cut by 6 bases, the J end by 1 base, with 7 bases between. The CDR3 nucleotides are TGTGCCAGCAGTCAGGGGTCCTACAATGAGCAGTTCTTC. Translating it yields CASSQGSYNEQFF.

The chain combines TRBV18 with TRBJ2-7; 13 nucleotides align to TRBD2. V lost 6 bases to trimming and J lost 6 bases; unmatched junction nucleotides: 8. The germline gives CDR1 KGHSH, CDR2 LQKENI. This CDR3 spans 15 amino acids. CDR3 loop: CASSARTSGSFEQYF. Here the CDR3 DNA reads TGTGCCAGCTCGGCACGGACTAGCGGGAGTTTCGAGCAGTACTTC.

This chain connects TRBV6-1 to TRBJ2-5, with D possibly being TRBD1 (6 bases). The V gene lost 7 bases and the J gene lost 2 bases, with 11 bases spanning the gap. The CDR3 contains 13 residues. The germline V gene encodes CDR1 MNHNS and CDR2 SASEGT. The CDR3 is CASTRDTQETQYF. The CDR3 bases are TGTGCCAGCACACGGGACACGCAAGAGACCCAGTACTTC.

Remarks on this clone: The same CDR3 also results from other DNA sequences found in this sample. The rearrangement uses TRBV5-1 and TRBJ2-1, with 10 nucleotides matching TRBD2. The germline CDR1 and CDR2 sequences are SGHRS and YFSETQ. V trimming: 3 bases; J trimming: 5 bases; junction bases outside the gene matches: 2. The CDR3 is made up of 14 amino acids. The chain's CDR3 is CASSSTSGNNEQFF. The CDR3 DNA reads TGCGCCAGCAGCTCTACTAGCGGGAACAATGAGCAGTTCTTC.

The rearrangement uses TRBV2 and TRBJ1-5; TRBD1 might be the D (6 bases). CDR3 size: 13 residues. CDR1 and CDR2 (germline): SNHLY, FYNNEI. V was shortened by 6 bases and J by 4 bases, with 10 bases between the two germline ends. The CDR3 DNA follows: TGTGCCAGCAGGGGGGACACAAATCAGCCCCAGCATTTT. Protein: CASRGDTNQPQHF.

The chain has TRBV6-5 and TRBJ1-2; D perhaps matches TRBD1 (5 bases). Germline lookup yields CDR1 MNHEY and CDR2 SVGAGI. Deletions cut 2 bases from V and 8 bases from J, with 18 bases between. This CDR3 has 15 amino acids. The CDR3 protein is CASSYTLDGRGGYTF. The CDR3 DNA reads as TGTGCCAGCAGTTACACCTTGGACGGGAGGGGAGGCTACACCTTC.

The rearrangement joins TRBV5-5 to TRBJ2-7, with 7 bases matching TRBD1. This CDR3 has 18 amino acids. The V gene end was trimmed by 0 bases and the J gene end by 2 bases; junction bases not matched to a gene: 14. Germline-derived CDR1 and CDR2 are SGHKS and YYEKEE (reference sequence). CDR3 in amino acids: CASSLGDRAPRPPYEQYF. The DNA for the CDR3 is TGTGCCAGCAGCTTGGGCGACAGGGCACCAAGACCCCCCTACGAGCAGTACTTC.

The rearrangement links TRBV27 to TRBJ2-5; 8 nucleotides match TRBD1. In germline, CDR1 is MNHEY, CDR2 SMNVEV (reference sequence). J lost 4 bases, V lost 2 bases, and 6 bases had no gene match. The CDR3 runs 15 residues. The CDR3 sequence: CASSLAGQGRETQYF. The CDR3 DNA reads TGTGCCAGCAGTTTAGCCGGACAGGGTAGAGAGACCCAGTACTTC.

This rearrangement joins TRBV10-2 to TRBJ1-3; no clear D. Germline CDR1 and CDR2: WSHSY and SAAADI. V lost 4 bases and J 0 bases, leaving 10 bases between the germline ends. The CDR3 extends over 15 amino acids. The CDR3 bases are TGCGCCAGCAGTGTAAACGGTGACTCTGGAAACACCATATATTTT. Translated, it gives CASSVNGDSGNTIYF.

CDR3 coding DNA: TGTGCCAGCAGCGCTTCCAGGGGGAGCTCCTACGAGCAGTACTTC. This gives the protein CASSASRGSSYEQYF. J is TRBJ2-7 and V is TRBV11-3; 7 nucleotides line up with TRBD1. Trimming took 5 bases from V and 0 from J; bases not matched to a gene: 7. This CDR3 is 15 amino acids long. The germline gives CDR1 SGHNT, CDR2 YENEEA.

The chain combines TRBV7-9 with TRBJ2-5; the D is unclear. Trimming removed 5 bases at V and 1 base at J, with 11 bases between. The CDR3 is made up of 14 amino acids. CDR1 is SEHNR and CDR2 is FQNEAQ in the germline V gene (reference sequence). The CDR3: CASSLMAGQETQYF. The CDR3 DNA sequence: TGTGCCAGCAGCCTGATGGCAGGCCAAGAGACCCAGTACTTC.

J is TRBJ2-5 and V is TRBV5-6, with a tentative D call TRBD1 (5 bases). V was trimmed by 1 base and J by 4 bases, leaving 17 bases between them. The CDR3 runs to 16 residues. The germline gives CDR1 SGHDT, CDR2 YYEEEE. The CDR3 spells CASSLQSFPGRETQYF. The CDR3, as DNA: TGTGCCAGCAGCTTGCAGTCCTTTCCAGGGCGAGAGACCCAGTACTTC.

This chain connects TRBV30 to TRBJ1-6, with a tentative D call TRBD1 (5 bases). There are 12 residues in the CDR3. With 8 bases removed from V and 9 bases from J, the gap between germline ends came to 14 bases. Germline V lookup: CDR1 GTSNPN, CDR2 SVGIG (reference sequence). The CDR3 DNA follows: TGTGCCGGAGGGCAGGGAACTTCACCCCTCCACTTT. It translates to CAGGQGTSPLHF.

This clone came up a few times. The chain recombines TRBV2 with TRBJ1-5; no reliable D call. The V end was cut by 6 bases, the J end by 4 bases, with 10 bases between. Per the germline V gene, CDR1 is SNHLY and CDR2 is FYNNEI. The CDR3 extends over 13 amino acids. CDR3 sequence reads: CASRIHGNQPQHF. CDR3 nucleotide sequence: TGTGCCAGCAGAATTCATGGAAATCAGCCCCAGCATTTT.